The following is a T cell receptor beta chain sequence with its context. An end of the junction does not agree with germline; a read error may underlie this. Study processing details: Estimates of nucleated cell counts were drawn from the amplification of reference gene primers. The assay was immunoSEQ multiplex PCR, and TCRdb's table has in-frame clones only and misses some. That table supplies the V and J calls and clone size; D and trimming were determined from the DNA. The sample shows tens of thousands of clones, approximately 90% of them seen only once. This entry is derived from a study of blood T cell repertoires in COVID-19. Turning to the study itself: T cells, B-cell-depleted T cells, or PBMCs supplied cDNA or gDNA.

The germline CDR1 and CDR2 sequences are SSHAT and FNYEAQ (reference sequence). The CDR3 consists of 16 residues. V gene TRBV7-7 combines with J gene TRBJ2-5, with 10 bases that match TRBD1. The TCR comes from a human donor in a cohort sampled during active COVID-19. The specimen sequenced was peripheral blood. The CDR3 is CASSLDLTGGLQTQYF. The CDR3 nucleotides are TGTGCTAGCAGCTTAGACTTGACAGGGGGCTTACAGACCCAGTACTTC.